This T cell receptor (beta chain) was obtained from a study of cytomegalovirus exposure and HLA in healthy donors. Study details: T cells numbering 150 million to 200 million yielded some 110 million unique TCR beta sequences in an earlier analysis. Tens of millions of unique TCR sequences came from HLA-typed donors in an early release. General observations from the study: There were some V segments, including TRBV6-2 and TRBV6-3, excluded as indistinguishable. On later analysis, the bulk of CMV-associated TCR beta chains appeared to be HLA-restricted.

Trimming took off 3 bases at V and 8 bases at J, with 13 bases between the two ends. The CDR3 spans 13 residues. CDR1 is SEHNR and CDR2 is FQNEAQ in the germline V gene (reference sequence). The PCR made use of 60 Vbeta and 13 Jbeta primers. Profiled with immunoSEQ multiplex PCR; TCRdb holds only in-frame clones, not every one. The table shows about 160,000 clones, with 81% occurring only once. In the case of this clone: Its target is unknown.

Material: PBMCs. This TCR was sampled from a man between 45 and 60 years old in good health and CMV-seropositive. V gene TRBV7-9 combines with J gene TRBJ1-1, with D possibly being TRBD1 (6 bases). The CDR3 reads CASSFYQDREAFF. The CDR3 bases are TGTGCCAGCAGCTTTTACCAAGACAGGGAAGCTTTCTTT.